This entry lists 28 T cell receptor beta chains sequenced from one sample in a study of radiation and T cells in renal cell carcinoma. Using immunoSEQ multiplex PCR, the repertoire was profiled, and TCRdb retains in-frame clones only, with some absent. The sample contains approximately 120,000 clones, around 80% of which appear only once. Time point of the sample: baseline pretreatment blood. Treatment here: 15 Gy SBRT to primary tumor, nephrectomy 4 weeks later. The sequencing here drew on blood, taken from a patient whose treatment included radiotherapy and nephrectomy. The source is a woman aged 55-69 years with renal cell carcinoma.

The chain recombines TRBV7-3 with TRBJ1-2; D is possibly TRBD1 (6 bases). The length of the CDR3 is 13 residues. Trimming cost V 2 bases and J 3 bases, with 7 bases left between them. Per germline, CDR1 SGHTA and CDR2 FQGTGA. The CDR3 DNA sequence: TGTGCCAGCAGCTTAGGGGGGCACTATGGCTACACCTTC. Amino acid sequence: CASSLGGHYGYTF. The whole variable domain, filled in from reference TRBV7-3 and TRBJ1-2, reads GAGVSQTPSNKVTEKGKYVELRCDPISGHTALYWYRQSLGQGPEFLIYFQGTGAADDSGLPNDRFFAVRPEGSVSTLKIQRTERGDSAVYLCASSLGGHYGYTFGSGTRLTVV.

This clone was observed a few times. J is TRBJ1-1 and V is TRBV27; tentative D call: TRBD1 (6 bases). Deletions cut 5 bases from V and 7 bases from J, with 17 bases between. Looked up from germline, CDR1 is MNHEY and CDR2 is SMNVEV (reference sequence). This CDR3 is 14 amino acids long. The CDR3 protein is CASSPTGGGGEAFF. CDR3 nucleotide sequence: TGTGCCAGCAGTCCGACGGGGGGAGGGGGTGAAGCTTTCTTT.

V gene TRBV7-9 combines with J gene TRBJ1-5; the D is unclear. The CDR3 runs to 15 residues. V was trimmed by 0 bases and J by 4 bases, leaving 10 bases between them. Germline lookup yields CDR1 SEHNR and CDR2 FQNEAQ (reference sequence). CDR3 nucleotide sequence: TGTGCCAGCAGCTTAGCCGGACGGATTAATCAGCCCCAGCATTTT. This sequence encodes CASSLAGRINQPQHF.

The DNA for the CDR3 is TGTGCCAGCAGGGGGCCCCTTACTGGCTATGGCTACACCTTC. Residues: CASRGPLTGYGYTF. The chain links TRBV5-4 to TRBJ1-2; possibly TRBD1 for D (5 bases). The germline V gene encodes CDR1 SGHNT and CDR2 YYREEE (reference sequence). There are 14 residues in the CDR3. Deletions cut 5 bases from V and 4 bases from J, with 15 bases between.

The chain couples TRBV28 to TRBJ2-3, with a weak D call TRBD2 (6 bases). Per germline, CDR1 MDHEN and CDR2 SYDVKM. This CDR3 has 17 residues. The V and J ends lost 2 bases and 0 bases respectively, with 15 bases between them. The CDR3 nucleotides read TGTGCCAGCAGTTTACACTTTAGCGGAGTAAGCACAGATACGCAGTATTTT. Translation: CASSLHFSGVSTDTQYF. The full variable domain, rest sourced from reference TRBV28 and TRBJ2-3, is DVKVTQSSRYLVKRTGEKVFLECVQDMDHENMFWYRQDPGLGLRLIYFSYDVKMKEKGDIPEGYSVSREKKERFSLILESASTNQTSMYLCASSLHFSGVSTDTQYFGPGTRLTVL.

The chain is built from TRBV5-1 and TRBJ1-2; D is undetermined. Germline-derived CDR1 and CDR2 are SGHRS and YFSETQ. This CDR3 comprises 14 residues. V was trimmed by 0 bases and J by 7 bases, leaving 13 bases between them. CDR3 DNA sequence: TGCGCCAGCAGCTTGGGAGGGTCAAGCGGTGGCTACACCTTC. It yields the protein CASSLGGSSGGYTF.

V usage is TRBV19 and J usage is TRBJ2-3; possibly TRBD1 for D (5 bases). CDR1 and CDR2 from the germline V gene are LNHDA and SQIVND (reference sequence). V lost 5 bases to trimming and J lost 5 bases, with 14 bases between them. This CDR3 contains 14 residues. Here the CDR3 DNA reads TGTGCCAGTAGTTACAGCGTAGGGGTAGATACGCAGTATTTT. Translation gives CASSYSVGVDTQYF. The complete variable domain, with remaining parts taken from reference TRBV19 and TRBJ2-3, reads DGGITQSPKYLFRKEGQNVTLSCEQNLNHDAMYWYRQDPGQGLRLIYYSQIVNDFQKGDIAEGYSVSREKKESFPLTVTSAQKNPTAFYLCASSYSVGVDTQYFGPGTRLTVL.

The chain combines TRBV7-9 with TRBJ1-5; D remains ambiguous. This CDR3 comprises 13 residues. Per germline, CDR1 SEHNR and CDR2 FQNEAQ (reference sequence). The ends were cut back, 2 bases at V and 8 bases at J, with 10 bases in the middle. The CDR3 loop reads CASSLNTQEPQHF. CDR3 coding DNA: TGTGCCAGCAGCTTAAACACACAAGAGCCCCAGCATTTT. Looking up the rest from reference TRBV7-9 and TRBJ1-5 gives the full variable domain: DTGVSQNPRHKITKRGQNVTFRCDPISEHNRLYWYRQTLGQGPEFLTYFQNEAQLEKSRLLSDRFSAERPKGSFSTLEIQRTEQGDSAMYLCASSLNTQEPQHFGDGTRLSIL.

As regards this clone: An end of the junction differs from the germline gene, which may be a read error. This chain joins TRBV19 and TRBJ1-5; tentatively, D is TRBD1 (5 bases). The germline gives CDR1 LNHDA, CDR2 SQIVND (reference sequence). The CDR3 runs to 15 residues. This chain's CDR3 is CASQGGQGDNQPQHF. The CDR3 bases are TGTGCCAGTCAAGGAGGGCAGGGAGACAATCAGCCACAGCATTTT. Based on the CDR3 plus reference TRBV19 and TRBJ1-5, the full variable domain is DGGITQSPKYLFRKEGQNVTLSCEQNLNHDAMYWYRQDPGQGLRLIYYSQIVNDFQKGDIAEGYSVSREKKESFPLTVTSAQKNPTAFYLCASQGGQGDNQPQHFGDGTRLSIL.

The chain links TRBV25-1 to TRBJ1-2; perhaps TRBD1 as D (5 bases). The CDR3 has 11 amino acids. Trimming removed 3 bases from V and 10 bases from J, with 9 bases in between. The V gene's germline CDR1 is MGHDK and CDR2 SYGVNS. The CDR3 protein is CASSDGAYYTF. The CDR3 region has the DNA TGTGCCAGCAGTGATGGGGCTTACTACACCTTC.

Here the CDR3 DNA reads TGTGCCACCCCGGACAGCGGAGCCCATGGCTACACCTTC. Translated: CATPDSGAHGYTF. This chain connects TRBV28 to TRBJ1-2; D perhaps matches TRBD1 (6 bases). The CDR3 consists of 13 residues. The germline CDR1 and CDR2 sequences are MDHEN and SYDVKM. V was cut by 10 bases and J by 6 bases, with 18 bases left in between.

The chain has TRBV9 and TRBJ1-1; D is uncertain. Germline CDR1 is SGDLS and CDR2 is YYNGEE. The V end lost 3 bases, the J end lost 0 bases, and 3 bases lay between the germline ends. This CDR3 comprises 12 residues. CDR3 sequence reads: CASSGVNTEAFF. The CDR3 region has the DNA TGTGCCAGCAGCGGAGTGAACACTGAAGCTTTCTTT.

The chain has TRBV5-3 and TRBJ2-2; 7 bases fit TRBD1. TRBV5-3 is designated an ORF whose function remains uncertain. CDR3 length: 16 amino acids. V shed 5 bases and J 0 bases; nucleotides not matched to a gene: 7. The chain's CDR3 is CARSHRGTANTGELFF. The CDR3 DNA reads TGTGCCAGAAGTCATAGAGGGACAGCGAACACCGGGGAGCTGTTTTTT.

The V gene is TRBV18, the J gene TRBJ2-7; D assignment may be TRBD1 or TRBD2 (5 bases each). Trimming removed 6 bases from V and 0 bases from J, with 12 bases in between. This CDR3 has 14 amino acids. In germline, CDR1 is KGHSH, CDR2 LQKENI. The CDR3 DNA reads TGTGCCAGCTCTCCGGGACGGAGCTCCTACGAGCAGTACTTC. Translation gives CASSPGRSSYEQYF.

Concerning this clone itself: The same CDR3 can be traced to other DNA sequences in this sample. This sequence joins TRBV5-1 and TRBJ2-3; 14 bases fit TRBD2. J gave up 5 bases and V 6 bases, and 2 bases lay outside the gene matches. CDR1 and CDR2 (germline): SGHRS, YFSETQ. The CDR3 covers 14 residues. In nucleotides, the CDR3 is TGCGCCAGCACGGGACTAGCGGGAGAAGATACGCAGTATTTT. The encoded protein is CASTGLAGEDTQYF.

This chain joins TRBV5-1 and TRBJ1-1; 10 nucleotides align to TRBD1. CDR1 SGHRS and CDR2 YFSETQ come from the germline V gene. Germline trimming cut 4 bases from V and 3 bases from J; bases unmatched to any gene: 6. The CDR3 runs 15 residues. The chain's CDR3 is CASSIRTGGDTEAFF. DNA for the CDR3: TGCGCCAGCAGCATTCGGACAGGGGGGGACACTGAAGCTTTCTTT.

This chain links TRBV9 with TRBJ1-2; maybe TRBD1 (5 bases). The germline CDR1 and CDR2 sequences are SGDLS and YYNGEE. This CDR3 is built from 15 residues. V lost 0 bases and J lost 2, with 11 bases in between. This CDR3 is CASSVGSRANYGYTF. The CDR3 nucleotides read TGTGCCAGCAGCGTAGGGAGCAGGGCAAACTATGGCTACACCTTC.

The chain uses TRBV29-1 and TRBJ2-1, with 8 bases aligning to TRBD1. CDR3 size: 14 residues. Germline loops: CDR1 SQVTM, CDR2 ANQGSEA. Unmatched junction bases numbered 4, after V lost 6 bases and J lost 0 bases. The CDR3 reads CSVNTGGSYNEQFF. For the CDR3, the DNA is TGCAGCGTAAACACAGGGGGCTCCTACAATGAGCAGTTCTTC.

The genes are TRBV19 and TRBJ2-2; either TRBD1 or TRBD2 may fit D (6 bases each). The CDR3 extends over 17 amino acids. The V and J ends lost 3 bases and 4 bases respectively, with 18 bases between them. CDR1 and CDR2 from the germline V gene are LNHDA and SQIVND (reference sequence). CDR3 region: CASSIGPGEAVTGELFF. DNA for the CDR3: TGTGCCAGTAGTATTGGCCCAGGGGAGGCGGTCACCGGGGAGCTGTTTTTT.

V usage is TRBV6-5 and J usage is TRBJ1-3; no firm D call. V was shortened by 0 bases and J by 6 bases, with 12 bases between the two germline ends. Germline loops: CDR1 MNHEY, CDR2 SVGAGI. The CDR3 sequence is 15 residues long. The CDR3 nucleotides read TGTGCCAGCAGTTACTCGAGAGGGAGAGCAAACACCATATATTTT. It encodes CASSYSRGRANTIYF.

A few counts support this clone. The chain links TRBV9 to TRBJ2-3, with D perhaps being TRBD1 or TRBD2 (5 bases each). Trimming shortened V by 3 bases and J by 2 bases, and 13 bases separated the two germline ends. CDR3 length: 15 residues. Germline lookup yields CDR1 SGDLS and CDR2 YYNGEE. As DNA, the CDR3 is TGTGCCAGCAGCGCCCGAGAGGGGCACACAGATACGCAGTATTTT. Protein: CASSAREGHTDTQYF. The full variable domain, completed using reference TRBV9 and TRBJ2-3, is DSGVTQTPKHLITATGQRVTLRCSPRSGDLSVYWYQQSLDQGLQFLIQYYNGEERAKGNILERFSAQQFPDLHSELNLSSLELGDSALYFCASSAREGHTDTQYFGPGTRLTVL.

J is TRBJ2-5 and V is TRBV11-3, with 9 nucleotides matching TRBD2. The CDR3 spans 16 residues. Germline values: CDR1 SGHNT, CDR2 YENEEA. V dropped 1 base and J dropped 4; count of bases not matched to a gene: 7. The CDR3 bases are TGTGCCAGCAGCTTAGGGCTAGCGGGGTCGGGAGAGACCCAGTACTTC. It yields the protein CASSLGLAGSGETQYF.

This chain joins TRBV11-3 and TRBJ2-2; unclear D gene. This CDR3 comprises 14 residues. Germline V gene lookup returns CDR1 SGHNT and CDR2 YENEEA. V gave up 0 bases and J gave up 6 bases, with 8 bases separating them. CDR3 nucleotides: TGTGCCAGCAGCTTAGATCCGTCGGCCGGGGAGCTGTTTTTT. Translated, it gives CASSLDPSAGELFF.

This chain uses TRBV6-5 with TRBJ1-2; 10 nucleotides agree with TRBD1. Per germline, CDR1 MNHEY and CDR2 SVGAGI. J gave up 4 bases and V 8 bases, and 10 bases lay outside the gene matches. The CDR3 is 15 amino acids. CDR3 in DNA: TGTGCCAGCGGGGTCGACAGGGGGCTTGGCTATGGCTACACCTTC. Its translation is CASGVDRGLGYGYTF.

The rearrangement links TRBV11-2 to TRBJ1-2; 9 bases are shared with TRBD1. CDR1 SGHAT and CDR2 FQNNGV come from the germline V gene. This CDR3 has 15 residues. V lost 0 bases, J lost 6 bases, and 5 bases stayed unmatched. Written as DNA, the CDR3 is TGTGCCAGCAGCTTAGATAGGACAGGGGCGAATGGCTACACCTTC. It is translated as CASSLDRTGANGYTF.

V gene TRBV6-6 combines with J gene TRBJ1-2; possible D gene TRBD1, 5 bases. Deletions cut 4 bases from V and 10 bases from J, with 16 bases between. Germline CDR1 and CDR2: MNHNY and SVGAGI (reference sequence). This CDR3 spans 13 amino acids. CDR3 region: CASSSSGNTLYTF. CDR3 bases: TGTGCCAGCAGTTCATCAGGGAACACCCTCTACACCTTC.

This chain joins TRBV5-8 and TRBJ2-3; TRBD2 matches 9 bases. The germline V gene encodes CDR1 SGHTS and CDR2 YDEGEE. This CDR3 region has 15 residues. V lost 3 bases and J lost 4; bases outside the gene matches: 6. In DNA, the CDR3 is TGTGCCAGCAGCTATAGCGGGGGCGAGGCAGATACGCAGTATTTT. Its translation: CASSYSGGEADTQYF. The full variable domain, with the rest looked up from reference TRBV5-8 and TRBJ2-3, is EAGVTQSPTHLIKTRGQQATLRCSPISGHTSVYWYQQALGLGLQFLLWYDEGEERNRGNFPPRFSGRQFPNYSSELNVNALELEDSALYLCASSYSGGEADTQYFGPGTRLTVL.

The chain employs TRBV28 and TRBJ1-1; maybe TRBD1 (6 bases). From germline, CDR1 is MDHEN and CDR2 SYDVKM. V was pared by 10 bases and J by 4 bases, with 10 bases between. The CDR3 spans 11 residues. In nucleotides, the CDR3 is TGTGCCACCCGGGGGCCCACTGAAGCTTTCTTT. Encoded protein: CATRGPTEAFF.